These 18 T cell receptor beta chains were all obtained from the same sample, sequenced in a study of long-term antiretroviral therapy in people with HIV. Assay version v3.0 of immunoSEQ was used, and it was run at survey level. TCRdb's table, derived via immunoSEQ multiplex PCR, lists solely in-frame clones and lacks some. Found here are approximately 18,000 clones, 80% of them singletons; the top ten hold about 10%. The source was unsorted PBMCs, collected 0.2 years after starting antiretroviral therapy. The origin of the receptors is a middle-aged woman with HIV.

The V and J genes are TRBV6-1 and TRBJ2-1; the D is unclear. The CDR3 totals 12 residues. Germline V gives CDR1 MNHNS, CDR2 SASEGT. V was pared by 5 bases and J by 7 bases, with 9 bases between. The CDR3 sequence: CASSPRRNEQFF. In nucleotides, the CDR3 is TGTGCCAGCAGTCCCCGACGGAATGAGCAGTTCTTC.

In nucleotides, the CDR3 is TGTGCCAGCAGCGCCCGACAGGGGAACTACAATGAGCAGTTCTTC. This codes for CASSARQGNYNEQFF. The J gene is TRBJ2-1, the V gene TRBV5-4; 8 bases are a match to TRBD1. This CDR3 is built from 15 residues. Germline CDR1 reads SGHNT; CDR2 reads YYREEE (reference sequence). Germline trimming cut 4 bases from V and 3 bases from J; bases unmatched to any gene: 6. Full variable domain (rest looked up from reference TRBV5-4 and TRBJ2-1): ETGVTQSPTHLIKTRGQQVTLRCSSQSGHNTVSWYQQALGQGPQFIFQYYREEENGRGNFPPRFSGLQFPNYSSELNVNALELDDSALYLCASSARQGNYNEQFFGPGTRLTVL.

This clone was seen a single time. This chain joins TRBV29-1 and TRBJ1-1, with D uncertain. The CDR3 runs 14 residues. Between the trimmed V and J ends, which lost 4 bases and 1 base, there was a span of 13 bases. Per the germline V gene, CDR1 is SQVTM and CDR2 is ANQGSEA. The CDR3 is CSVALDAWNTEAFF. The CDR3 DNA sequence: TGCAGCGTTGCGCTGGACGCATGGAACACTGAAGCTTTCTTT.

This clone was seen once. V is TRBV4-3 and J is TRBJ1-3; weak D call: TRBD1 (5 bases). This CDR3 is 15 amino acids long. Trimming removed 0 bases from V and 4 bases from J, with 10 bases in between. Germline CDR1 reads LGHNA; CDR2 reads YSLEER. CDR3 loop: CASSQDHRGGNTIYF. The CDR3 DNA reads TGCGCCAGCAGCCAAGATCACCGGGGGGGAAACACCATATATTTT.

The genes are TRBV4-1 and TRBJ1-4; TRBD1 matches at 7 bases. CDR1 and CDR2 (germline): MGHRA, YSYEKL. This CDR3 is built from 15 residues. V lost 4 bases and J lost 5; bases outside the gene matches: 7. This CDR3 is CASSPPGGSNEKLFF. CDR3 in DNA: TGCGCCAGCAGCCCCCCAGGGGGGTCGAATGAAAAACTGTTTTTT.

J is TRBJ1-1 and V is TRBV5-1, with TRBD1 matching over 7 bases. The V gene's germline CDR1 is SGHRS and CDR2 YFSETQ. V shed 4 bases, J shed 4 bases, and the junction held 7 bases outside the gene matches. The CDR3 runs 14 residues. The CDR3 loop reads CASSLQGLGTEAFF. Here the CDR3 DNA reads TGCGCCAGCAGCCTACAGGGGCTGGGCACTGAAGCTTTCTTT.

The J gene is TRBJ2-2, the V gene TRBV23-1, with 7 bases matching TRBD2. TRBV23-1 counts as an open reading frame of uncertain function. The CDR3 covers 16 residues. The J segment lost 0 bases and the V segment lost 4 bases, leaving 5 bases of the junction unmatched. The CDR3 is CASSRRGLTNTGELFF. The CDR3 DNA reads TGCGCCAGCAGTCGGAGGGGACTAACGAACACCGGGGAGCTGTTTTTT.

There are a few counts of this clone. This CDR3 reads CASSQGSSGNTIYF. CDR3 nucleotide sequence: TGTGCCAGCAGTCAGGGGAGCTCTGGAAACACCATATATTTT. The rearrangement joins TRBV2 to TRBJ1-3; D perhaps matches TRBD1 (6 bases). Trimming stripped 5 bases from V and 0 bases from J, with 8 bases between. Germline V gives CDR1 SNHLY, CDR2 FYNNEI. CDR3 length: 14 amino acids.

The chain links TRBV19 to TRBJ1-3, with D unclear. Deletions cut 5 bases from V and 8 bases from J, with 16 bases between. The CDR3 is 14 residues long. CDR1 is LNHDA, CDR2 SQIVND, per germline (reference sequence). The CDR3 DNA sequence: TGTGCCAGTAGTTTCGGCGGAGACTGGGACACCATATATTTT. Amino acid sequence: CASSFGGDWDTIYF.

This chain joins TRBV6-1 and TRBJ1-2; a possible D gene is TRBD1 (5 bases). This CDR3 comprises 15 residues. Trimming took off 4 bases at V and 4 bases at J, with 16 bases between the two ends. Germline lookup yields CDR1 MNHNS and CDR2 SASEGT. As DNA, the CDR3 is TGTGCCAGCAGTGCAGTCAATCAAGGGGTCTATGGCTACACCTTC. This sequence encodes CASSAVNQGVYGYTF.

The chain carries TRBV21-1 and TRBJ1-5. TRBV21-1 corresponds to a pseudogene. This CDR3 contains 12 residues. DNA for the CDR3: TGTGCCAGCAGCAATGTAAATCAGCCCCAGCATTTT. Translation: CASSNVNQPQHF.

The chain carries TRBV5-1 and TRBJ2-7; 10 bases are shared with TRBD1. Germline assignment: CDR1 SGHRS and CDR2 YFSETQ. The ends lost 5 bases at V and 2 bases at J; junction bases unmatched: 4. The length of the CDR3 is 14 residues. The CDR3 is CASRRGTGAYEQYF. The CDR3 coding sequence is TGCGCCAGCAGACGAGGGACAGGGGCCTACGAGCAGTACTTC.

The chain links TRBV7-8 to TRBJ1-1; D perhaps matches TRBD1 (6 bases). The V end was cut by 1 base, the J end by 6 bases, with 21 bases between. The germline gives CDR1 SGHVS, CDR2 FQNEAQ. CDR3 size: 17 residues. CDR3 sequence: CASSLESWAGDKAEAFF. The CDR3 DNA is TGTGCCAGCAGCTTAGAGAGTTGGGCAGGGGATAAAGCTGAAGCTTTCTTT.

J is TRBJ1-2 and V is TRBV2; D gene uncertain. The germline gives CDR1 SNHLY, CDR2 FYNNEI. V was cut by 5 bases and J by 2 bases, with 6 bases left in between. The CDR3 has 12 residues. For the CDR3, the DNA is TGTGCCAGCAGTTATGAAAACTATGGCTACACCTTC. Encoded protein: CASSYENYGYTF.

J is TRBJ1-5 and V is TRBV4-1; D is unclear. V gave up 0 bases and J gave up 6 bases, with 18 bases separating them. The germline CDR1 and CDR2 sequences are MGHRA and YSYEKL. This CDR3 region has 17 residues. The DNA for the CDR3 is TGCGCCAGCAGCCAAGAGGGGAACTATCAAATGGGTCAGCCCCAGCATTTT. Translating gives CASSQEGNYQMGQPQHF.

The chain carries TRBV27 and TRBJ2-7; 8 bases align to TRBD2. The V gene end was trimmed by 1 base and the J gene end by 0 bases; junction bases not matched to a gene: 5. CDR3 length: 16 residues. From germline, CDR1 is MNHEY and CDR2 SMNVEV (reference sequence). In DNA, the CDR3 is TGTGCCAGCAGTTTATATGGCGGGAGGTACTCCTACGAGCAGTACTTC. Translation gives CASSLYGGRYSYEQYF.

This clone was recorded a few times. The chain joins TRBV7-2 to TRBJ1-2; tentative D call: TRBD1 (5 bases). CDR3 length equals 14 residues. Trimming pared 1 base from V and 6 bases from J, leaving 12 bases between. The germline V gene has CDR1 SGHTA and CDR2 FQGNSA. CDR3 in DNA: TGTGCCAGCAGCTTAGGGGGGACGGATGATGGCTACACCTTC. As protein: CASSLGGTDDGYTF.

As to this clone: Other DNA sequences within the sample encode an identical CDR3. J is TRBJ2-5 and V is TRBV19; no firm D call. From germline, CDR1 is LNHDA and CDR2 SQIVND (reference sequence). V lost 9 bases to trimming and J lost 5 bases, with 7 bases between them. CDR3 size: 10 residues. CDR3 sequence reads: CASLGETQYF. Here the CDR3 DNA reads TGTGCCAGCCTGGGGGAGACCCAGTACTTC.